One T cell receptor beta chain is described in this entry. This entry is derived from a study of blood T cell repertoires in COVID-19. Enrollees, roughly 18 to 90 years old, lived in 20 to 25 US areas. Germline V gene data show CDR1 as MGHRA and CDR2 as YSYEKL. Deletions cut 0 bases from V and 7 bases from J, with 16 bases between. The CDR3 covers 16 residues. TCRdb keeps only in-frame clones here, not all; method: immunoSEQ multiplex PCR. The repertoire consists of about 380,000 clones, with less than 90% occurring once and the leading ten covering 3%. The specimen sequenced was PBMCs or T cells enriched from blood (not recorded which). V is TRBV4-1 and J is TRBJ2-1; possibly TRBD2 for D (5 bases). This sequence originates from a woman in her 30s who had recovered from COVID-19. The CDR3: CASSQDVGGFGNEQFF. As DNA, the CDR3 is TGCGCCAGCAGCCAAGATGTCGGCGGGTTTGGTAATGAGCAGTTCTTC.